This T cell receptor beta chain was captured by sequencing in a study of blood T cell repertoires in COVID-19. Those who participated ranged in age from roughly 18 to 100 years and resided in about two dozen US areas. Resolution of symptoms, clearance, or two negative PCRs was present in recovered Cohort 3 donors. The V end lost 5 bases, the J end lost 5 bases, and 13 bases lay between the germline ends. The CDR3 length is 13 residues. In germline, CDR1 is SGHAT, CDR2 FQNNGV. Profiled with immunoSEQ multiplex PCR; TCRdb holds only in-frame clones, not every one. In the table there are approximately 490,000 clones, about 88% of which are singletons.

Material: PBMCs or T cells enriched from blood (not recorded which). The receptor comes from a woman aged 55-75 years who had recovered from COVID-19. V and J are TRBV11-2 and TRBJ2-7; D is possibly TRBD2 (6 bases). Written as DNA, the CDR3 is TGTGCCAGCAGCCCCCGGAGGGTGGACGAGCAGTACGTC. Protein product: CASSPRRVDEQYV.